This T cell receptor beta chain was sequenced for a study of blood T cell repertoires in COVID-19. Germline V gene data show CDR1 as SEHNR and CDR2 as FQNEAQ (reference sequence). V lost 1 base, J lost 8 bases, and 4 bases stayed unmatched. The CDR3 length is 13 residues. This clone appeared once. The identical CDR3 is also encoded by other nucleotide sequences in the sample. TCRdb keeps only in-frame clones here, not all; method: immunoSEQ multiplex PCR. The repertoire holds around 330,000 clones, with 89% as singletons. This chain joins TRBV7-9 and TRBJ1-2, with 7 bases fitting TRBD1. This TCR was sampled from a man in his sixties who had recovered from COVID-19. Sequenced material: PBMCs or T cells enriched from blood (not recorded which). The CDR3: CASSLGQGYGYTF. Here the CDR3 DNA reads TGTGCCAGCAGCTTAGGACAGGGATACGGCTACACCTTC.